Listed below are T cell receptor beta chains from one sample, sequenced in a study of shared clonotypes between healthy human individuals. Generated by immunoSEQ multiplex PCR, the TCRdb table keeps only in-frame clones and is missing some. This table holds about 2.4 million clones, 90% to 95% found once. Sequencing was performed on naive CD4+ T cells from PBMCs. These receptors all come from a man between 18 and 35 years old in good health. Some clones in this sample may be carry-over from other donors' samples. Each CDR3 is given with its conserved first and last residue. D genes are given only for firm matches. A row's size may be missing; if present it is once, few, many or a size class.

-	TRBV18	-	TRBJ2-7	CASSPVGGSYEQYF	TGTGCCAGCTCACCGGTGGGAGGCTCCTACGAGCAGTACTTC
-	TRBV27	-	TRBJ2-7	CASRRDFTPSYEQYF	TGTGCCAGCAGACGAGACTTTACCCCGTCCTACGAGCAGTACTTC
-	TRBV7-3	-	TRBJ2-1	CASSSEQGIDEQFF	TGTGCCAGCAGCTCAGAACAGGGTATCGATGAGCAGTTCTTC
-	TRBV21-1	-	TRBJ1-2	CASSDGLGGHSNYGYTF	TGTGCCAGCAGCGATGGTCTTGGGGGACACTCTAACTATGGCTACACCTTC
-	TRBV30	TRBD2	TRBJ2-1	CAWRTSGMISEQFF	TGTGCCTGGAGGACTAGCGGGATGATAAGTGAGCAGTTCTTC
-	TRBV9	-	TRBJ2-1	CASSVGPMGRSSYNEQFF	TGTGCCAGCAGCGTAGGTCCTATGGGCAGGAGCTCCTACAATGAGCAGTTCTTC
-	TRBV2	-	TRBJ2-5	CASSQYRDQETQYF	TGTGCCAGCAGTCAATACAGGGACCAAGAGACCCAGTACTTC
-	TRBV30	-	TRBJ1-5	CAWSTGGSRPQHF	TGTGCCTGGTCGACAGGTGGATCGAGGCCCCAGCATTTT
-	TRBV4-1	-	TRBJ2-7	CASSQGQGLAYEQYF	TGCGCCAGCAGCCAAGGGCAGGGATTAGCCTACGAGCAGTACTTC
-	TRBV15	-	TRBJ1-4	CATSRDGDGEKLFF	TGTGCCACCAGCAGAGATGGGGATGGGGAAAAACTGTTTTTT
-	TRBV19	TRBD2	TRBJ2-2	CASSTRQALAGLRTGELFF	TGTGCCAGTAGTACACGCCAGGCGCTAGCGGGGTTGAGAACCGGGGAGCTGTTTTTT
-	TRBV6-5	TRBD2	TRBJ2-7	CASSNLAGASEQYF	TGTGCCAGCAGTAATCTAGCGGGAGCCTCCGAGCAGTACTTC
-	TRBV4-2	-	TRBJ1-2	CASSQESLEPRDYGLLAYGYTF	TGTGCCAGCAGCCAAGAGAGCCTTGAACCTCGGGACTATGGGCTATTAGCCTATGGCTACACCTTC
-	TRBV7-2	-	TRBJ2-1	CASSLAASYNEQFF	TGTGCCAGCAGCTTAGCGGCCTCCTACAATGAGCAGTTCTTC
few	TRBV28	TRBD2	TRBJ2-7	CASNLAGGRVEQYF	TGTGCCAGCAATTTAGCGGGAGGCCGTGTCGAGCAGTACTTC
-	TRBV7-8	TRBD2	TRBJ2-7	CASSLPGLAGVGTEQYF	TGTGCCAGCAGCTTACCGGGGCTAGCGGGAGTGGGGACCGAGCAGTACTTC
-	TRBV25-1	TRBD1	TRBJ2-3	CASSRGRKLDTQYF	TGTGCCAGCTCCAGGGGGAGAAAGTTAGATACGCAGTATTTT
-	TRBV7-9	-	TRBJ2-5	CASSSSPMGGPETQYF	TGTGCCAGCAGCTCCAGCCCCATGGGGGGACCAGAGACCCAGTACTTC
-	TRBV7-8	-	TRBJ2-1	CASSLVGGPYEQFF	TGTGCCAGCAGCTTAGTAGGGGGGCCGTATGAGCAGTTCTTC
-	TRBV2	-	TRBJ1-2	CASTYEAGYGYTF	TGTGCCAGCACCTACGAGGCAGGGTATGGCTACACCTTC
-	TRBV27	TRBD1	TRBJ1-2	CASRSRQGGMFSYGYTF	TGTGCCAGCAGGTCAAGACAGGGGGGAATGTTTAGCTATGGCTACACCTTC
-	TRBV25-1	TRBD1	TRBJ1-1	CASSEDQGAVGAFF	TGTGCCAGCAGTGAAGATCAGGGGGCGGTGGGAGCTTTCTTT
-	TRBV5-1	-	TRBJ1-4	CASSLAWGRRPEKLFF	TGCGCCAGCAGCTTGGCCTGGGGTAGGCGGCCTGAAAAACTGTTTTTT
-	TRBV5-4	-	TRBJ2-3	CASSSPDTQYF	TGTGCCAGCAGCTCTCCAGATACGCAGTATTTT
once	TRBV28	-	TRBJ1-6	CASSPPGQPVGNSPLHF	TGTGCCAGCAGTCCTCCGGGCCAACCTGTCGGAAATTCACCCCTCCACTTT
few	TRBV2	TRBD1	TRBJ1-1	CATTRTGVGTEAFF	TGTGCCACCACGCGGACAGGGGTCGGCACTGAAGCTTTCTTT
-	TRBV28	-	TRBJ2-5	CASSLLGPRWETQYF	TGTGCCAGCAGTTTATTGGGACCCCGTTGGGAGACCCAGTACTTC
-	TRBV19	-	TRBJ1-1	CASSIGGTGTEAFF	TGTGCCAGTAGTATCGGGGGCACGGGCACTGAAGCTTTCTTT
once	TRBV7-8	-	TRBJ2-3	CASSLLDFPTSTDTQYF	TGTGCCAGCAGCCTCTTGGACTTTCCAACTAGCACAGATACGCAGTATTTT
-	TRBV25-1	-	TRBJ1-1	CASSLTGNTEAFF	TGTGCCAGCAGCTTGACGGGCAACACTGAAGCTTTCTTT
-	TRBV29-1	TRBD1	TRBJ1-2	CSVEGRAGGYYGYTF	TGCAGCGTTGAAGGTCGGGCAGGGGGCTACTATGGCTACACCTTC
-	TRBV9	-	TRBJ1-2	CASSVAPQDSYGYTF	TGTGCCAGCAGCGTAGCCCCCCAGGATTCCTATGGCTACACCTTC
-	TRBV7-7	TRBD2	TRBJ2-5	CASSPGLAVNQETQYF	TGTGCCAGCAGCCCGGGACTAGCAGTAAACCAAGAGACCCAGTACTTC
-	TRBV19	TRBD1	TRBJ2-7	CASSTPLGQGAREQYF	TGTGCCAGTAGTACGCCATTGGGACAGGGGGCGCGGGAGCAGTACTTC
-	TRBV28	-	TRBJ1-1	CASMRLRYTEAFF	TGTGCCAGCATGAGGCTCCGGTACACTGAAGCTTTCTTT
-	TRBV28	TRBD2	TRBJ2-6	CASSPIAGGSAGANVLTF	TGTGCCAGCAGTCCCATAGCGGGAGGGTCGGCTGGGGCCAACGTCCTGACTTTC
-	TRBV28	TRBD1	TRBJ1-1	CASRIGQGMTEAFF	TGTGCCAGCAGAATCGGACAGGGGATGACTGAAGCTTTCTTT
-	TRBV19	-	TRBJ1-5	CASKDRGGGQPQHF	TGTGCCAGTAAGGATCGGGGAGGTGGGCAGCCCCAGCATTTT
once	TRBV10-3	-	TRBJ2-3	CAISESADTQYF	TGTGCCATCAGTGAGTCCGCAGATACGCAGTATTTT
-	TRBV6-5	TRBD1	TRBJ1-5	CASRTGVGNQPQHF	TGTGCCAGCCGGACAGGGGTGGGTAATCAGCCCCAGCATTTT
-	TRBV6-5	TRBD1	TRBJ1-2	CASSSRTGGGNTF	TGTGCCAGCAGTTCTCGGACAGGGGGAGGAAACACCTTC
-	TRBV14	TRBD2	TRBJ2-5	CASSQDRGVYQETQYF	TGTGCCAGCAGCCAAGATCGGGGGGTGTACCAAGAGACCCAGTACTTC
-	TRBV4-1	-	TRBJ1-1	CASSQDVGQLNTEAFF	TGCGCCAGCAGCCAAGATGTAGGTCAGCTCAACACTGAAGCTTTCTTT
-	TRBV4-2	TRBD2	TRBJ2-7	CASSQEGLAGVYEQYF	TGTGCCAGCAGCCAAGAAGGGCTAGCGGGAGTCTACGAGCAGTACTTC
-	TRBV18	TRBD2	TRBJ2-7	CASSPPGGTSTYEQYF	TGTGCCAGCTCACCACCGGGTGGGACTAGCACCTACGAGCAGTACTTC
-	TRBV28	TRBD1	TRBJ2-7	CASSPPRGTGGAGEQYF	TGTGCCAGCAGTCCACCCCGAGGGACAGGGGGCGCGGGGGAGCAGTACTTC
-	TRBV19	TRBD1	TRBJ1-5	CASSARQGFWQPQHF	TGTGCCAGTAGTGCACGACAGGGTTTTTGGCAGCCCCAGCATTTT
-	TRBV14	TRBD1	TRBJ1-2	CASSRDRGLDGYTF	TGTGCCAGCAGCCGTGACAGGGGGCTCGATGGCTACACCTTC
-	TRBV18	TRBD1	TRBJ2-7	CASSTSRTGLDEQYF	TGTGCCAGCTCCACCAGCCGGACAGGGTTGGACGAGCAGTACTTC
-	TRBV7-3	-	TRBJ2-6	CASTRQAARSGANVLTF	TGTGCCAGCACCAGGCAGGCGGCCCGCTCTGGGGCCAACGTCCTGACTTTC
-	TRBV11-2	-	TRBJ2-5	CASSPISRTELRLQETQYF	TGTGCCAGCAGCCCCATTTCAAGGACGGAGTTAAGGCTCCAAGAGACCCAGTACTTC
-	TRBV7-6	-	TRBJ1-5	CASSLDGVGNQPQHF	TGTGCCAGCAGCTTAGATGGGGTAGGCAATCAGCCCCAGCATTTT
once	TRBV28	TRBD1	TRBJ2-3	CASSLPAGGFGDTQYF	TGTGCCAGCAGCCTCCCCGCAGGGGGCTTTGGAGATACGCAGTATTTT
-	TRBV6-5	-	TRBJ2-4	CASWGGAVNIQYF	TGTGCCAGTTGGGGGGGGGCCGTGAACATTCAGTACTTC
-	TRBV15	TRBD2	TRBJ2-7	CATSRAGTRREQYF	TGTGCCACCAGCAGGGCCGGGACTAGGCGCGAGCAGTACTTC